The rows below give T cell receptor beta chains drawn from one sample of a study of CD8 T cells in ankylosing spondylitis. Via MiXCR, TCRdb re-called the 5' RACE reads, giving one row per CDR3 protein. The repertoire holds some 840,000 distinct CDR3 sequences, with roughly 10% as singletons. The sequencing sample was made of blood, either unsorted or a sorted T cell fraction (not recorded which). All receptors derive from a male donor with ankylosing spondylitis. Both conserved end residues are part of each CDR3. The D gene is left open where the match is weak. Clone sizes are given selectively: once, few, many, or a class where the clone is expanded.

d_call,v_call,j_call,clone_size,cdr3_nt,cdr3_aa
TRBD1,TRBV6-5,TRBJ2-5,-,TGTGCCAGCAGTTATGGGACAGGGGCCCAAGAGACCCAGTACTTC,CASSYGTGAQETQYF
TRBD1,TRBV6-1,TRBJ1-4,many,TGTGCCTCCTCTAAGGACAGGGGAGTTGAAAAACTGTTTTTT,CASSKDRGVEKLFF
-,TRBV20-1,TRBJ1-6,many,TGCAGTGCTAACTCACTGTGGAATTCACCCCTCCACTTT,CSANSLWNSPLHF
-,TRBV7-9,TRBJ1-1,many,TGTGCCAGCAGCACTGGGGGAATAGTTGCTTTCTTT,CASSTGGIVAFF
TRBD2,TRBV7-2,TRBJ2-2,few,TGTGCCAGCAGCCCGGGACTAGCGGGAGTCGGGGAGCTGTTTTTT,CASSPGLAGVGELFF
TRBD1,TRBV20-1,TRBJ2-5,-,TGCAGTGCTAGGGCACAGGGGGCAGAGACCCAGTACTTC,CSARAQGAETQYF
TRBD1,TRBV5-6,TRBJ2-2,few,TGTGCCAGCAGCTTGTTGGGACAGGGATCCGGGGAGCTGTTTTTT,CASSLLGQGSGELFF
-,TRBV6-1,TRBJ1-5,few,TGTGCCAGCAGTGAAGCCGTTTATCTCAGGGATCAGCCCCAGCATTTT,CASSEAVYLRDQPQHF
TRBD2,TRBV18,TRBJ2-1,-,TGTGCCAGCTCACAAAGGGGAGGGACTAGGGTCTACAATGAGCAGTTCTTC,CASSQRGGTRVYNEQFF
TRBD1,TRBV4-2,TRBJ2-1,few,TGTGCCAGCGGAGACAGGGGGATGAGAAATGAGCAGTTCTTC,CASGDRGMRNEQFF
-,TRBV20-1,TRBJ1-1,-,TGCAGCGTTTCCGCCAGGCCGAACCTTGTGGACACTGAAGCTTTCTTT,CSVSARPNLVDTEAFF
-,TRBV5-1,TRBJ1-1,many,TGCGCCAGCAGCTCTCAGGGCAGGGGCAACACTGAAGCTTTCTTT,CASSSQGRGNTEAFF
-,TRBV7-2,TRBJ1-1,-,TGTGCCAGCAGCTTAGCCCGGGTATTACCTGAAGCTTTCTTT,CASSLARVLPEAFF
TRBD1,TRBV12-3/TRBV12-4,TRBJ1-2,many,TGTGCCAGCAGGAGCGGACAGGGGGCTTTCTATGGCTACACCTTC,CASRSGQGAFYGYTF
-,TRBV7-8,TRBJ1-2,few,TGTGCCAGCAGCTACGTGGACTATGGCTACACCTTC,CASSYVDYGYTF
-,TRBV6-1,TRBJ2-3,few,TGTGCCAGCAGTCCCCAATACCAGGTTACGCAGTATTTT,CASSPQYQVTQYF
-,TRBV20-1,TRBJ2-1,few,TGCAGTGCTGGTGAAGGGGTTAGCTCCTACAATGAGCAGTTCTTC,CSAGEGVSSYNEQFF
TRBD1,TRBV11-3,TRBJ2-3,-,TGTGCCAGCAGCCCAGGACAGGGGAGGACGTTGACAGATACGCAGTATTTT,CASSPGQGRTLTDTQYF
-,TRBV12-3/TRBV12-4,TRBJ2-2,many,TGTGCCAGCTTTAAGCAGACTTACACCGGGGAGCTGTTTTTT,CASFKQTYTGELFF
-,TRBV5-1,TRBJ1-6,-,TGCGCCAGCAGCTTGGGGATCTTTTCACCGCTCCACTTT,CASSLGIFSPLHF
-,TRBV7-2,TRBJ2-3,many,TGTGCCAGCAGCTTTCCCCCCCGGGATACGCAGTATTTT,CASSFPPRDTQYF
-,TRBV5-1,TRBJ1-2,-,TGCGCCAGCAGCTTCCAGACGTCTGGCTACACCTTC,CASSFQTSGYTF
TRBD1,TRBV5-6,TRBJ2-7,few,TGTGCCAGCAGCCCCTGGGACAGGCCCTTTAACGAGCAGTACTTC,CASSPWDRPFNEQYF
-,TRBV2,TRBJ2-5,-,TGTGCCTTCTACCCCGGGGGGCCTCCGCCGCGGCAAGAGACCCAGTACTTC,CAFYPGGPPPRQETQYF
TRBD1,TRBV6-2/TRBV6-3,TRBJ2-5,few,TGTGCCAGCAGTTACGCCTTGGGACAGGGATTAGAGACCCAGTACTTC,CASSYALGQGLETQYF
TRBD1,TRBV20-1,TRBJ2-4,many,TGCAGTGCTAGAGATCGTAGGGGGCCGGCAGACATTCAGTACTTC,CSARDRRGPADIQYF
TRBD2,TRBV20-1,TRBJ2-3,-,TGCAGTGCTAGAGATCAACGAGCGGGAGGTATGGGTACGCAGTATTTT,CSARDQRAGGMGTQYF
TRBD1,TRBV6-2/TRBV6-3,TRBJ1-5,few,TGTGCCAGCAGTCGAAACAGGGGGAGCAATCAGCCCCAGCATTTT,CASSRNRGSNQPQHF
TRBD1,TRBV12-3/TRBV12-4,TRBJ2-7,-,TGTGCCAGCAGTTTGGGGGACAGCAACTACGAGCAGTACTTC,CASSLGDSNYEQYF
-,TRBV5-1,TRBJ1-2,few,TGCGCCAGCAGCTTGGGACTTACCTCTAACTATGGCTACACCTTC,CASSLGLTSNYGYTF
TRBD1,TRBV10-3,TRBJ2-7,many,TGTGCCACCCGGACAGGGGACGAGCAGTACTTC,CATRTGDEQYF
TRBD2,TRBV9,TRBJ2-7,many,TGTGCCAGCAGCCTGGGACTAGCGGAACCTTACGAGCAGTACTTC,CASSLGLAEPYEQYF
TRBD1,TRBV7-2,TRBJ1-4,few,TGTGCCAGCAGCCTACGACAGGGGGTAAAACTGTTTTTT,CASSLRQGVKLFF
-,TRBV12-3/TRBV12-4,TRBJ2-1,-,TGTGCCAGCAGGTCCCGGGGAAACAATGAGCAGTTCTTC,CASRSRGNNEQFF
-,TRBV28,TRBJ1-6,few,TGTGCCAGCAGTCCCCCCTCAGGGTTGGGTGGTTCACCCCTCCACTTT,CASSPPSGLGGSPLHF
-,TRBV20-1,TRBJ2-5,-,TGCAGCCTTATCAGGGGTCCCCAAGAGACCCAGTACTTC,CSLIRGPQETQYF
-,TRBV30,TRBJ1-3,few,TGTGCCTGGAGTGTGGAGTCCGGAAACACCATATATTTT,CAWSVESGNTIYF
-,TRBV5-1,TRBJ2-2,-,TGCGCCAGCAGCTTGGCGGTGAGGCCCGGGGAGCTGTTTTTT,CASSLAVRPGELFF
-,TRBV29-1,TRBJ2-3,-,TGCAGCGGGACTGGGGGGGGCGCCACAGATACGCAGTATTTT,CSGTGGGATDTQYF
-,TRBV5-1,TRBJ1-1,few,TGCGCCAGCAGCATTGGGGGGCTGCGGACTGAAGCTTTCTTT,CASSIGGLRTEAFF
TRBD1,TRBV6-1,TRBJ2-3,-,TGTGCCAGCAGTCCCGGGACAGGCGGTGAAGATACGCAGTATTTT,CASSPGTGGEDTQYF
TRBD2,TRBV5-1,TRBJ2-5,-,TGCGCCAGCCGGATAGCGGGAGGGTCACGAGAGACCCAGTACTTC,CASRIAGGSRETQYF
-,TRBV20-1,TRBJ2-2,-,TGCAGTGCCGGATGGGCGAGGGGAACCGGGGAGCTGTTTTTT,CSAGWARGTGELFF
TRBD2,TRBV7-2,TRBJ2-2,-,TGTGCCAGCAGCACAAACCTAGCGGCCACCGGGGAGCTGTTTTTT,CASSTNLAATGELFF
TRBD2,TRBV7-2,TRBJ2-4,many,TGTGCCAGCAGCTTAGCTCGGGAGGGCCTGGGAAACATTCAGTACTTC,CASSLAREGLGNIQYF
TRBD1,TRBV4-1,TRBJ1-1,-,TGCGCCAGCAGCCAATACAGGGGAGGTGAAGCTTTCTTT,CASSQYRGGEAFF
TRBD1,TRBV9,TRBJ2-2,-,TGTGCCAGCAGCCTTCGGGACAGGCCAACGCCCGGGGAGCTGTTTTTT,CASSLRDRPTPGELFF
-,TRBV28,TRBJ2-5,few,TGTGCCAGCAGTCGTCTTAGGGAGTCAGAGACCCAGTACTTC,CASSRLRESETQYF
TRBD2,TRBV7-2,TRBJ2-5,-,TGTGCCAGCAGCCCCGACGGGGGGAGGAAGACCCAGTACTTC,CASSPDGGRKTQYF
-,TRBV30,TRBJ2-3,-,TGTGCCTGGAGTGTTCGGTTCACAGATACGCAGTATTTT,CAWSVRFTDTQYF